Listed here are 5 T cell receptor beta chains from one sample, sequenced in a study of cytomegalovirus exposure and HLA in healthy donors. Both 60 Vbeta primers and 13 Jbeta primers went into the PCR. TCRdb keeps only in-frame clones here, not all; method: immunoSEQ multiplex PCR. The sample shows approximately 290,000 clones, around 80% of them seen only once. The sample comprised PBMCs. The source is a girl aged 2 to 9 in good health and CMV-seronegative.

The CDR3: CAWSRWGQGNEKLFF. The CDR3, as DNA: TGTGCCTGGAGTAGGTGGGGACAGGGAAATGAAAAACTGTTTTTT. J is TRBJ1-4 and V is TRBV30, with 9 bases that match TRBD1. J lost 5 bases, V lost 2 bases, and 6 bases had no gene match. The CDR3 consists of 15 residues. The germline V gene has CDR1 GTSNPN and CDR2 SVGIG (reference sequence).

CDR3: CASSLGDSSYNTEAFF. The CDR3 region has the DNA TGTGCCAGCAGCTTAGGAGACAGTTCCTACAACACTGAAGCTTTCTTT. The rearrangement links TRBV7-8 to TRBJ1-1; the D gene is possibly TRBD1 (5 bases). The ends were cut back, 1 base at V and 2 bases at J, with 14 bases in the middle. The CDR3 extends over 16 amino acids. Looked up from germline, CDR1 is SGHVS and CDR2 is FQNEAQ.

In this sample, this clone turned up once. V gene TRBV13 combines with J gene TRBJ2-4; 9 bases align to TRBD2. The CDR3 has 17 amino acids. Germline V gene data show CDR1 as PRHDT and CDR2 as FYEKMQ (reference sequence). V was pared by 3 bases and J by 7 bases, with 13 bases of the junction left unmatched. The CDR3 spells CASSFGRAGGRWNIQYF. The CDR3 DNA sequence: TGTGCCAGCAGCTTTGGCCGGGCGGGAGGGCGCTGGAACATTCAGTACTTC. The full variable domain, in which reference TRBV13 and TRBJ2-4 provide the parts outside the CDR3, is AAGVIQSPRHLIKEKRETATLKCYPIPRHDTVYWYQQGPGQDPQFLISFYEKMQSDKGSIPDRFSAQQFSDYHSELNMSSLELGDSALYFCASSFGRAGGRWNIQYFGAGTRLSVL.

This chain joins TRBV11-2 and TRBJ1-2; TRBD1 is a possible D gene (6 bases). Trimming removed 5 bases at V and 9 bases at J, with 25 bases between. The V gene's germline CDR1 is SGHAT and CDR2 FQNNGV. This CDR3 contains 16 residues. CDR3 coding DNA: TGTGCCAGCAGCCAAGGGGTGGGGGGGCCCAGATTCAGCTACACCTTC. Protein product: CASSQGVGGPRFSYTF. Combining the CDR3 with reference TRBV11-2 and TRBJ1-2 gives the whole variable domain EAGVAQSPRYKIIEKRQSVAFWCNPISGHATLYWYQQILGQGPKLLIQFQNNGVVDDSQLPKDRFSAERLKGVDSTLKIQPAKLEDSAVYLCASSQGVGGPRFSYTFGSGTRLTVV.

The chain recombines TRBV18 with TRBJ2-7, with TRBD2 identical over 9 bases. The CDR3 sequence is 15 residues long. Germline V gene sequence: CDR1 KGHSH, CDR2 LQKENI. J was trimmed by 3 bases and V by 4 bases; bases with no gene match: 7. Here the CDR3 DNA reads TGTGCCAGCTCACAGTTTAGCGGGAGCAACTACGAGCAGTACTTC. Translated, it gives CASSQFSGSNYEQYF. Full variable domain (rest looked up from reference TRBV18 and TRBJ2-7): NAGVMQNPRHLVRRRGQEARLRCSPMKGHSHVYWYRQLPEEGLKFMVYLQKENIIDESGMPKERFSAEFPKEGPSILRIQQVVRGDSAAYFCASSQFSGSNYEQYFGPGTRLTVT.